A single sample is the source of the 29 T cell receptor beta chains below, sequenced in a study of technical replicates of blood from several donors. The data were produced by immunoSEQ multiplex PCR, yet TCRdb's version contains in-frame clones alone and is incomplete. The data contain tens of thousands of clones, 90% to 97% of them singletons. Sequencing was done on a sample of T cells isolated from PBMCs. The receptor source for this set is a human donor in good health.

Worth noting for this clone: At one end, the junction sequence differs from germline, possibly due to a read error. V and J are TRBV2 and TRBJ2-7; 11 bases are a match to TRBD1. Per the germline V gene, CDR1 is SNHLY and CDR2 is FYNNEI. CDR3 size: 10 residues. The CDR3 nucleotides read TGTGCCAGCAGGGGGACAGGGGGTGTCTTC. This sequence encodes CASRGTGGVF.

This chain joins TRBV7-9 and TRBJ2-1; D might be TRBD2 (5 bases). This CDR3 spans 13 amino acids. The germline V gene encodes CDR1 SEHNR and CDR2 FQNEAQ (reference sequence). V was clipped by 7 bases and J by 0 bases, with 7 bases between them. The CDR3 reads CASTRDSYNEQFF. CDR3 coding DNA: TGTGCCAGCACCCGGGACTCCTACAATGAGCAGTTCTTC.

The V gene is TRBV5-8, the J gene TRBJ2-1; 9 bases map to TRBD1. Trimming took 0 bases from V and 5 from J; bases not matched to a gene: 0. The CDR3 totals 14 residues. Germline CDR1 SGHTS, CDR2 YDEGEE. The CDR3 DNA sequence: TGTGCCAGCAGCTTGGGGACAGGGGACAATGAGCAGTTCTTC. Protein product: CASSLGTGDNEQFF.

V gene TRBV7-4 combines with J gene TRBJ2-1, with 7 bases identical to TRBD2. There are 16 residues in the CDR3. The trim removed 7 bases at V and 4 bases at J, leaving 13 bases unmatched. The V gene's germline CDR1 is SGHVT and CDR2 SQSDAQ. CDR3: CASTPPELAEYNEQFF. CDR3 DNA sequence: TGTGCCAGCACCCCCCCGGAGCTAGCGGAATACAATGAGCAGTTCTTC.

The chain is built from TRBV6-6 and TRBJ1-3; 8 bases are a match to TRBD1. The CDR3 is 14 amino acids. V trimming: 7 bases; J trimming: 2 bases; junction bases outside the gene matches: 4. Germline assignment: CDR1 MNHNY and CDR2 SVGAGI (reference sequence). Here the CDR3 reads CASKDRETGNTIYF. In nucleotides, the CDR3 is TGTGCCAGCAAGGACAGGGAAACTGGAAACACCATATATTTT.

The chain combines TRBV28 with TRBJ1-1; tentatively, D is TRBD1 (6 bases). V lost 5 bases and J 0 bases, leaving 10 bases between the germline ends. CDR3 length equals 14 residues. Germline CDR1 reads MDHEN; CDR2 reads SYDVKM. The CDR3 DNA sequence: TGTGCCAGCAGTCAACAGGGCCTGAACACTGAAGCTTTCTTT. Residues: CASSQQGLNTEAFF.

The chain couples TRBV18 to TRBJ1-3; D might be TRBD1 (5 bases). With 2 bases removed from V and 0 bases from J, the gap between germline ends came to 17 bases. CDR1 and CDR2 (germline): KGHSH, LQKENI. This CDR3 has 18 residues. CDR3 bases: TGTGCCAGCTCACCATGGCCCCTAAGGGGAAGCTCTGGAAACACCATATATTTT. Amino acid sequence: CASSPWPLRGSSGNTIYF.

The chain combines TRBV9 with TRBJ2-7; a weak D match, TRBD2 (5 bases). CDR3 length equals 12 residues. Looked up from germline, CDR1 is SGDLS and CDR2 is YYNGEE. V was cut by 4 bases and J by 5 bases, with 10 bases left in between. CDR3 sequence: CASSPTSNEQYF. CDR3 nucleotide sequence: TGTGCCAGCAGCCCCACTAGTAACGAGCAGTACTTC.

The V and J genes are TRBV18 and TRBJ1-4; D not resolved. CDR3 length: 14 residues. Trimming removed 1 base at V and 8 bases at J, with 11 bases between. Germline loops: CDR1 KGHSH, CDR2 LQKENI. The CDR3 protein is CASSPRGFGEKLFF. In DNA form, the CDR3 reads TGTGCCAGCTCACCACGAGGTTTCGGGGAAAAACTGTTTTTT.

Notes on this clone: Other DNA sequences from this sample encode an identical CDR3 as well. The chain joins TRBV11-3 to TRBJ2-7; the D is unclear. Germline V CDR1 and CDR2: SGHNT, YENEEA. CDR3 length: 11 amino acids. Trimming shortened V by 2 bases and J by 3 bases, and 2 bases separated the two germline ends. The CDR3 sequence is CASSLYYEQYF. The DNA of the CDR3 is TGTGCCAGCAGCTTATACTACGAGCAGTACTTC. The full variable domain, its missing parts supplied by reference TRBV11-3 and TRBJ2-7, is EAGVVQSPRYKIIEKKQPVAFWCNPISGHNTLYWYLQNLGQGPELLIRYENEEAVDDSQLPKDRFSAERLKGVDSTLKIQPAELGDSAVYLCASSLYYEQYFGPGTRLTVT.

The gene calls are TRBV16 and TRBJ2-5; possibly TRBD1 for D (6 bases). The CDR3 consists of 14 residues. The V gene lost 0 bases and the J gene lost 3 bases, with 8 bases spanning the gap. Germline V gene data show CDR1 as KGHSY and CDR2 as FQNENV. The CDR3 region has the DNA TGTGCCAGCAGCCAATCACAGGGTAAAGAGACCCAGTACTTC. This sequence encodes CASSQSQGKETQYF.

The gene calls are TRBV7-9 and TRBJ2-3; 9 nucleotides line up with TRBD2. Trimming took 2 bases from V and 1 from J; bases not matched to a gene: 1. Germline CDR1 is SEHNR and CDR2 is FQNEAQ (reference sequence). CDR3 length: 15 residues. In DNA, the CDR3 is TGTGCCAGCAGCTTAAGACTAGCGGGCACAGATACGCAGTATTTT. This sequence encodes CASSLRLAGTDTQYF.

J is TRBJ1-3 and V is TRBV7-2; 7 bases fit TRBD1. The CDR3 runs to 14 residues. From germline, CDR1 is SGHTA and CDR2 FQGNSA. The V and J ends lost 3 bases and 3 bases, in that order; junction bases with no gene match: 2. This CDR3 is CASSFGTVGNTIYF. CDR3 bases: TGTGCCAGCAGCTTTGGGACAGTTGGAAACACCATATATTTT.

The chain combines TRBV6-1 with TRBJ2-2; 10 positions match TRBD2. Per the germline V gene, CDR1 is MNHNS and CDR2 is SASEGT. V lost 4 bases to trimming and J lost 8 bases; unmatched junction nucleotides: 7. CDR3 length: 15 amino acids. CDR3 loop: CASSVPSGSGGELFF. In nucleotides, the CDR3 is TGTGCCAGCAGTGTTCCTAGCGGGAGTGGAGGGGAGCTGTTTTTT.

The chain carries TRBV6-5 and TRBJ2-7, with 11 bases identical to TRBD2. CDR3 size: 15 residues. Germline V gene lookup returns CDR1 MNHEY and CDR2 SVGAGI. J was trimmed by 0 bases and V by 6 bases; bases with no gene match: 4. CDR3 sequence reads: CASSGGTSGSYEQYF. CDR3 nucleotides: TGTGCCAGCAGCGGCGGGACTAGCGGCTCCTACGAGCAGTACTTC.

The chain couples TRBV2 to TRBJ2-2; D is possibly TRBD1 (5 bases). CDR3 size: 15 residues. The ends were cut back, 0 bases at V and 5 bases at J, with 10 bases in the middle. Germline V lookup: CDR1 SNHLY, CDR2 FYNNEI. The CDR3 DNA reads as TGTGCCAGCAGTGAAGCCCCAGGGTATACCGGGGAGCTGTTTTTT. Translated, it gives CASSEAPGYTGELFF.

J is TRBJ2-7 and V is TRBV9, with 12 bases fitting TRBD2. This CDR3 comprises 17 residues. The V and J ends lost 2 bases and 2 bases, in that order; junction bases with no gene match: 8. CDR1 is SGDLS, CDR2 YYNGEE, per germline. CDR3 DNA: TGTGCCAGCAGCGTGGGGGGACTAGCGGGCAATACCTACGAGCAGTACTTC. Encoded protein: CASSVGGLAGNTYEQYF.

The rearrangement links TRBV14 to TRBJ1-2; weak D call: TRBD1 (5 bases). The CDR3 covers 14 residues. CDR1 is SGHDN, CDR2 FVKESK, per germline. The ends were cut back, 0 bases at V and 4 bases at J, with 9 bases in the middle. The CDR3 DNA reads TGTGCCAGCAGCCAAGACCGGGGGTCCTATGGCTACACCTTC. Its protein product is CASSQDRGSYGYTF.

The chain links TRBV30 to TRBJ2-6; 9 nucleotides align to TRBD2. The CDR3 totals 16 residues. Germline CDR1 GTSNPN, CDR2 SVGIG (reference sequence). The trim removed 5 bases at V and 0 bases at J, leaving 5 bases unmatched. The CDR3 loop reads CAWYSGGGSGANVLTF. Here the CDR3 DNA reads TGTGCCTGGTATAGCGGGGGTGGCTCTGGGGCCAACGTCCTGACTTTC.

The rearrangement joins TRBV11-2 to TRBJ1-5; 8 nucleotides agree with TRBD1. Trimming cost V 1 base and J 7 bases; bases outside gene matches: 6. In germline, CDR1 is SGHAT, CDR2 FQNNGV. The CDR3 is 15 amino acids. The CDR3 reads CASSLGGTGYQPQHF. CDR3 in DNA: TGTGCCAGCAGCTTAGGCGGGACAGGATACCAGCCCCAGCATTTT.

The chain recombines TRBV27 with TRBJ1-1; 9 bases map to TRBD1. V dropped 6 bases and J dropped 2; count of bases not matched to a gene: 4. This CDR3 has 14 amino acids. Germline CDR1 and CDR2: MNHEY and SMNVEV (reference sequence). The CDR3 spells CASRVTGGNTEAFF. The CDR3 DNA follows: TGTGCCAGCAGGGTGACAGGGGGTAACACTGAAGCTTTCTTT.

The rearrangement links TRBV5-6 to TRBJ1-1; 12 bases agree with TRBD1. The germline V gene has CDR1 SGHDT and CDR2 YYEEEE. Losses at the gene ends were 3 bases for V and 6 bases for J; bases not matched to a gene: 9. The CDR3 sequence is 16 residues long. The CDR3 DNA sequence: TGTGCCAGCAGCTGGGGGACAGGGGGCGCGATCGCTGAAGCTTTCTTT. Amino acid sequence: CASSWGTGGAIAEAFF. Together with reference TRBV5-6 and TRBJ1-1, the CDR3 gives the full variable domain: DAGVTQSPTHLIKTRGQQVTLRCSPKSGHDTVSWYQQALGQGPQFIFQYYEEEERQRGNFPDRFSGHQFPNYSSELNVNALLLGDSALYLCASSWGTGGAIAEAFFGQGTRLTVV.

The chain combines TRBV7-2 with TRBJ1-5; D call uncertain. The CDR3 spans 13 residues. Looked up from germline, CDR1 is SGHTA and CDR2 is FQGNSA. Trimming took 3 bases from V and 6 from J, leaving 9 bases between them. CDR3 coding DNA: TGTGCCAGCAGCTTGAGGGTACGTCAGCCCCAGCATTTT. This codes for CASSLRVRQPQHF.

The rearrangement links TRBV7-9 to TRBJ2-5; no firm D call. Germline V lookup: CDR1 SEHNR, CDR2 FQNEAQ (reference sequence). There are 12 residues in the CDR3. The V gene lost 7 bases and the J gene lost 5 bases, with 11 bases spanning the gap. The CDR3 loop is CASNDLEETQYF. For the CDR3, the DNA is TGTGCCAGCAACGATCTCGAGGAGACCCAGTACTTC.

The chain joins TRBV7-9 to TRBJ2-1; D gene ambiguous. This CDR3 is built from 12 residues. CDR1 is SEHNR and CDR2 is FQNEAQ in the germline V gene (reference sequence). Trimming took off 1 base at V and 9 bases at J, with 7 bases between the two ends. CDR3 region: CASSLGASEQFF. In DNA, the CDR3 is TGTGCCAGCAGCTTAGGGGCCAGTGAGCAGTTCTTC.

This chain uses TRBV11-3 with TRBJ1-2; 8 positions agree with TRBD1. The CDR3 extends over 13 amino acids. With V trimmed by 0 bases and J by 8 bases, 2 bases remained unmatched. Germline loops: CDR1 SGHNT, CDR2 YENEEA. The CDR3 reads CASSLEGTGGYTF. DNA for the CDR3: TGTGCCAGCAGCTTAGAAGGGACAGGAGGCTACACCTTC. The entire variable domain, with the rest obtained from reference TRBV11-3 and TRBJ1-2, is as follows: EAGVVQSPRYKIIEKKQPVAFWCNPISGHNTLYWYLQNLGQGPELLIRYENEEAVDDSQLPKDRFSAERLKGVDSTLKIQPAELGDSAVYLCASSLEGTGGYTFGSGTRLTVV.

V usage is TRBV6-1 and J usage is TRBJ2-4; 7 bases line up with TRBD1. The CDR3 is 18 residues long. The ends lost 4 bases at V and 6 bases at J; junction bases unmatched: 18. Per the germline V gene, CDR1 is MNHNS and CDR2 is SASEGT. The CDR3 here is CASSASAVYRGLANIQYF. The CDR3 DNA follows: TGTGCCAGCAGTGCCAGCGCTGTATACAGGGGCTTGGCAAACATTCAGTACTTC.

J is TRBJ1-2 and V is TRBV2; no firm D call. V was shortened by 9 bases and J by 4 bases, with 15 bases between the two germline ends. Germline loops: CDR1 SNHLY, CDR2 FYNNEI. There are 13 residues in the CDR3. The CDR3 spells CASFFGEPYGYTF. Here the CDR3 DNA reads TGTGCCAGTTTTTTCGGGGAGCCCTATGGCTACACCTTC.

The rearrangement joins TRBV6-1 to TRBJ1-1, with TRBD1 as a possible D gene (5 bases). This CDR3 contains 12 residues. Looked up from germline, CDR1 is MNHNS and CDR2 is SASEGT. Trimming took off 6 bases at V and 7 bases at J, with 12 bases between the two ends. The CDR3 region is CASRGGDREAFF. The CDR3, as DNA: TGTGCCAGCAGGGGGGGAGACCGTGAAGCTTTCTTT.